This T cell receptor beta chain emerged from a study of blood T cells in healthy people across ages. With a J-beta primer mix and a sample-barcoded 5' primer, a second PCR ran about 6 to 11 cycles. TCRdb used MiXCR to reprocess the 5' RACE reads, holding one entry per CDR3 protein. Among 850,000 or so distinct CDR3 sequences, 29% were seen once, and the ten largest hold 17%. This CDR3 spans 15 amino acids. CDR1 is KGHSH and CDR2 is LQKENI in the germline V gene. Trimming shortened V by 1 base and J by 5 bases, and 11 bases separated the two germline ends. The sequencing sample was made of blood. This receptor was obtained from a woman aged 80 or over in good health. The chain joins TRBV18 to TRBJ1-4, with unresolved D. The CDR3 loop is CASSPRQTLNEKLFF. The CDR3 nucleotides read TGTGCCAGCTCACCACGGCAGACCTTAAATGAAAAACTGTTTTTT.